These 10 T cell receptor beta chains were sequenced from one sample in a study of metastatic and nonmetastatic thyroid tumors. No patient received treatment before thyroid surgery. TCRdb ran MiXCR on the PCR reads. This table holds 30,000 to 45,000 clones, approximately 44% found once. Sequences were obtained from tumor tissue. These receptors all come from a male donor with papillary thyroid cancer or a benign thyroid nodule (not recorded which). Some clones in this sample may be carry-over from other donors' samples.

J is TRBJ2-3 and V is TRBV28, with 8 bases fitting TRBD1. The CDR3 totals 16 residues. The germline V gene encodes CDR1 MDHEN and CDR2 SYDVKM. V shed 6 bases, J shed 6 bases, and the junction held 14 bases outside the gene matches. The DNA of the CDR3 is TGTGCCAGCAGACCACCTCCAGGGGGCGCGTGGGATACGCAGTATTTT. This codes for CASRPPPGGAWDTQYF.

The rearrangement uses TRBV11-1 and TRBJ2-7; 8 bases agree with TRBD1. This CDR3 has 14 residues. Germline lookup yields CDR1 SGHAT and CDR2 FQDESV (reference sequence). The V segment lost 3 bases and the J segment 3 bases; nucleotides outside the gene matches: 4. CDR3 nucleotide sequence: TGTGCCAGCAGCTTCGGGACAGGCGTCTACGAGCAGTACTTC. Protein product: CASSFGTGVYEQYF.

This sequence joins TRBV19 and TRBJ2-3; D might be TRBD2 (6 bases). The CDR3 is made up of 14 amino acids. V was pared by 7 bases and J by 4 bases, with 15 bases between. The germline V gene has CDR1 LNHDA and CDR2 SQIVND (reference sequence). The CDR3 bases are TGTGCCAGTAACTCAGCGGGTGGGTCAGATACGCAGTATTTT. It translates to CASNSAGGSDTQYF.

The V call is TRBV30, the J call TRBJ2-7; a weak D match, TRBD2 (5 bases). The V end was cut by 5 bases, the J end by 8 bases, with 10 bases between. In germline, CDR1 is GTSNPN, CDR2 SVGIG (reference sequence). CDR3 size: 10 residues. The CDR3 nucleotides read TGTGCCTGGGGGAGTAACCAGCAGTACTTC. Its translation: CAWGSNQQYF.

This clone has only a few counts. V is TRBV6-2 or TRBV6-3 and J is TRBJ1-1; D gene unclear. Trimming removed 9 bases from V and 4 bases from J, with 15 bases in between. Germline values: CDR1 MNHEY, CDR2 SVGEGT. The CDR3 length is 13 residues. The CDR3: CASCKEGGTEAFF. CDR3 in DNA: TGTGCCAGTTGCAAAGAGGGTGGCACTGAAGCTTTCTTT.

This clone was seen only a few times. CDR3 bases: TGTGCCACCAGTGATTCCAATCCGGGACAGGGGATCCACTACACCTTC. Translating it yields CATSDSNPGQGIHYTF. The chain recombines TRBV24-1 with TRBJ1-2, with TRBD1 matching over 10 bases. CDR1 KGHDR and CDR2 SFDVKD come from the germline V gene. This CDR3 has 16 residues. The V and J ends lost 2 bases and 10 bases, in that order; junction bases with no gene match: 12.

This clone turned up a few times. The gene calls are TRBV6-5 and TRBJ1-4, with 8 bases identical to TRBD1. This CDR3 has 15 amino acids. The germline CDR1 and CDR2 sequences are MNHEY and SVGAGI. The J segment lost 6 bases and the V segment lost 4 bases, leaving 7 bases of the junction unmatched. The CDR3 loop reads CASSFQGAADEKLFF. The DNA of the CDR3 is TGTGCCAGCAGTTTTCAGGGGGCGGCAGATGAAAAACTGTTTTTT.

J is TRBJ2-7 and V is TRBV4-1, with D possibly being TRBD2 (5 bases). Looked up from germline, CDR1 is MGHRA and CDR2 is YSYEKL. The CDR3 totals 15 residues. The V gene lost 4 bases and the J gene lost 6 bases, with 19 bases spanning the gap. The CDR3 sequence: CASSPPSGLAGEQYF. In nucleotides, the CDR3 is TGCGCCAGCAGCCCACCTTCCGGGCTCGCGGGCGAGCAGTACTTC.

The V call is TRBV5-5, the J call TRBJ1-1; the D is unclear. CDR1 SGHKS and CDR2 YYEKEE come from the germline V gene (reference sequence). V was shortened by 0 bases and J by 4 bases, with 13 bases between the two germline ends. There are 15 residues in the CDR3. The CDR3 nucleotides read TGTGCCAGCAGCTTGGGGTGGCAGAGGAGCACTGAAGCTTTCTTT. This gives the protein CASSLGWQRSTEAFF.

This clone showed up just a few times. This chain joins TRBV6-2 or TRBV6-3 and TRBJ1-6; 7 bases are shared with TRBD1. The germline gives CDR1 MNHEY, CDR2 SVGEGT. This CDR3 region has 16 residues. Losses at the gene ends were 2 bases for V and 6 bases for J; bases not matched to a gene: 7. As DNA, the CDR3 is TGTGCCAGCAGTTACCCTCCGGGACAGTTTAATTCACCCCTCCACTTT. Translating gives CASSYPPGQFNSPLHF.